Each of the 9 T cell receptor beta chains below was sequenced from the same sample in a study of T cell responses to AZD1222 COVID-19 vaccine. Using immunoSEQ multiplex PCR, the repertoire was profiled, and TCRdb retains in-frame clones only, with some absent. The data show 120,000 or so clones, 87% seen once. This specimen consisted of peripheral blood, obtained on day 0 of AZD1222 vaccination. These receptors were taken from an adult in good health.

This chain uses TRBV28 with TRBJ1-1; no reliable D call. V was shortened by 6 bases and J by 8 bases, with 10 bases between the two germline ends. The length of the CDR3 is 11 residues. CDR1 is MDHEN, CDR2 SYDVKM, per germline. In DNA form, the CDR3 reads TGTGCCAGCAGCCCCAACTGGGAAGCTTTCTTT. Translated: CASSPNWEAFF.

This chain links TRBV5-1 with TRBJ1-1; TRBD1 matches 7 bases. The CDR3 is made up of 14 amino acids. The germline V gene encodes CDR1 SGHRS and CDR2 YFSETQ. The trim removed 4 bases at V and 0 bases at J, leaving 3 bases unmatched. The CDR3 here is CASSMDRMNTEAFF. CDR3 DNA: TGCGCCAGCAGCATGGACAGGATGAACACTGAAGCTTTCTTT.

This CDR3 is CASSALLQAGEQFF. CDR3 sequence (DNA): TGTGCCAGCAGTGCTCTCTTGCAGGCGGGTGAGCAGTTCTTC. V and J are TRBV6-4 and TRBJ2-1, with a weak D call TRBD2 (5 bases). The CDR3 spans 14 residues. Trimming removed 4 bases from V and 9 bases from J, with 16 bases in between. CDR1 is MRHNA, CDR2 SNTAGT, per germline.

The chain carries TRBV13 and TRBJ1-1; tentative D call: TRBD1 (5 bases). Germline V lookup: CDR1 PRHDT, CDR2 FYEKMQ (reference sequence). Deletions cut 5 bases from V and 1 base from J, with 17 bases between. The CDR3 is 16 amino acids. The CDR3 is CASSRAGAPRNTEAFF. As DNA, the CDR3 is TGTGCCAGCAGCCGGGCCGGGGCCCCGAGGAACACTGAAGCTTTCTTT.

This sequence joins TRBV7-8 and TRBJ1-2, with TRBD1 identical over 7 bases. CDR3 length: 16 amino acids. Germline lookup yields CDR1 SGHVS and CDR2 FQNEAQ. With V trimmed by 5 bases and J by 0 bases, 9 bases remained unmatched. The CDR3 nucleotides are TGTGCCAGCAGCACCCGACAGGGACCAGCTAACTATGGCTACACCTTC. Amino acids: CASSTRQGPANYGYTF.

The V gene is TRBV15, the J gene TRBJ2-7; TRBD2 matches at 7 bases. With V trimmed by 0 bases and J by 4 bases, 12 bases remained unmatched. In germline, CDR1 is LNHNV, CDR2 YYDKDF (reference sequence). CDR3 length: 17 amino acids. The CDR3 nucleotides are TGTGCCACCAGCAGAGATTTGACGGGAGGTTTGATTTACGAGCAGTACTTC. Translation gives CATSRDLTGGLIYEQYF.

The chain recombines TRBV7-2 with TRBJ2-3, with D perhaps matching TRBD2 (6 bases). V lost 7 bases to trimming and J lost 3 bases, with 11 bases between them. Germline V gene sequence: CDR1 SGHTA, CDR2 FQGNSA. The CDR3 contains 13 residues. CDR3: CASTPRGTDTQYF. In DNA form, the CDR3 reads TGTGCCAGCACCCCCCGGGGGACAGATACGCAGTATTTT.

The gene calls are TRBV2 and TRBJ2-7; perhaps TRBD2 as D (7 bases). Germline V gene sequence: CDR1 SNHLY, CDR2 FYNNEI. Trimming removed 5 bases at V and 3 bases at J, with 20 bases between. The CDR3 covers 16 residues. CDR3 residues: CASSTLGGGGHYEQYF. The CDR3 DNA is TGTGCCAGCAGTACTCTTGGGGGGGGCGGGCACTACGAGCAGTACTTC. Supplemented by reference TRBV2 and TRBJ2-7, the full variable domain reads EPEVTQTPSHQVTQMGQEVILRCVPISNHLYFYWYRQILGQKVEFLVSFYNNEISEKSEIFDDQFSVERPDGSNFTLKIRSTKLEDSAMYFCASSTLGGGGHYEQYFGPGTRLTVT.

About this clone itself: Other DNA variants within this sample encode the same CDR3. V is TRBV18 and J is TRBJ2-7, with D uncertain. The germline V gene encodes CDR1 KGHSH and CDR2 LQKENI. V lost 0 bases and J 2 bases, leaving 2 bases between the germline ends. CDR3 length equals 12 residues. The chain's CDR3 is CASSPPTYEQYF. The CDR3 region has the DNA TGTGCCAGCTCACCACCCACCTACGAGCAGTACTTC. Drawing the rest from reference TRBV18 and TRBJ2-7, the complete variable domain is NAGVMQNPRHLVRRRGQEARLRCSPMKGHSHVYWYRQLPEEGLKFMVYLQKENIIDESGMPKERFSAEFPKEGPSILRIQQVVRGDSAAYFCASSPPTYEQYFGPGTRLTVT.